This T cell receptor (beta chain) is from a study of cytomegalovirus exposure and HLA in healthy donors. Across the study: There were about 85 million unique TCRs (from HLA-typed donors) in an early data release. Study results and caveats: The classifier reportedly diagnosed cytomegalovirus status with high sensitivity and specificity. Later genetic work tied a missense DCLRE1C variant to beta-chain V and J trimming. In a later analysis, common viral pathogens appeared linked to several of the most significant clusters.

The CDR3 loop spans 15 amino acids. The germline gives CDR1 LGHNA, CDR2 YNFKEQ. Germline trimming cut 3 bases from V and 0 bases from J; bases unmatched to any gene: 4. A note on this clone: No antigen is known for it.

The PCR was carried out with 60 Vbeta primers and 13 Jbeta primers. Profiling relied on immunoSEQ multiplex PCR, and the TCRdb table lists in-frame clones only, not all of them. The sample holds 100,000 to 150,000 clones; around 80% are singletons and the top ten take 0.95% to 1.5%. The rearrangement links TRBV4-2 to TRBJ2-7, with 8 bases lining up with TRBD1. The sequence was collected from a female donor in good health and CMV-seronegative. Sequenced material: PBMCs. As DNA, the CDR3 is TGTGCCAGCAGCCAGGACAGGGCTAGCTCCTACGAGCAGTACTTC. Translation gives CASSQDRASSYEQYF.